This T cell receptor beta chain emerged from a study of CXCR3-negative and CXCR3-positive naive CD8 T cells. Study-level findings and limits: Similarly elevated diversity marked both naive subsets, with memory CD8+ cells showing far lower diversity. Surface CD5 looked about the same in the naive subsets, so the authors worked out TCR strength from TRB CDR3 properties. Memory, not naive, CXCR3-negative and CXCR3-positive cells differed in TRBV-TRBJ usage. After cryopreservation, CXCR3 expression dropped partially; most assays used fresh PBMCs.

Worth noting for this clonotype: Its antigen is not identified.

In germline, CDR1 is LGHNA, CDR2 YSLEER. The CDR3 spans 13 residues. TRB cDNA was prepared as libraries by UMI-labeled 5' RACE. TCRdb re-called the 5' RACE reads; one entry per CDR3 protein, DNA not given. This repertoire includes about 48,000 distinct CDR3 sequences. The sequencing sample was made of memory CD8+ T cells from blood. J is TRBJ2-3 and V is TRBV4-3; TCRdb outputs TRBD1, but without DNA this stays unchecked. The receptor's source is a human donor in good health. Some clones in this sample may be carry-over from other donors' samples. CDR3 in amino acids: CASGTGGTDTQYF.